This T cell receptor beta chain was recovered during a study of blood T cell repertoires in COVID-19. Study as a whole: COVID-19 samples collected from the United States, Italy and Spain covered acute and convalescent phases. PBMCs, B-cell-depleted T cells, or T cells provided the cDNA or gDNA that made up the material.

The study drew participants aged about 18 to 89 years from 24 US areas. TCRdb's table, derived via immunoSEQ multiplex PCR, lists solely in-frame clones and lacks some. The repertoire holds approximately 170,000 clones, with 83% as singletons. V lost 3 bases, J lost 2 bases, and 17 bases stayed unmatched. Germline lookup yields CDR1 KGHSH and CDR2 LQKENI. The CDR3 has 19 amino acids. The V gene is TRBV18, the J gene TRBJ2-7; TRBD1 aligns across 9 bases. Sequencing used PBMCs or T cells enriched from blood (not recorded which). The receptor was isolated from a woman aged 45-60 years in a cohort exposed to, infected with or recovered from COVID-19 (not recorded which). The CDR3 spells CASSPIRDRAPRFPYEQYF. The CDR3 DNA reads TGTGCCAGCTCACCTATCCGGGACAGGGCCCCACGGTTCCCCTACGAGCAGTACTTC.